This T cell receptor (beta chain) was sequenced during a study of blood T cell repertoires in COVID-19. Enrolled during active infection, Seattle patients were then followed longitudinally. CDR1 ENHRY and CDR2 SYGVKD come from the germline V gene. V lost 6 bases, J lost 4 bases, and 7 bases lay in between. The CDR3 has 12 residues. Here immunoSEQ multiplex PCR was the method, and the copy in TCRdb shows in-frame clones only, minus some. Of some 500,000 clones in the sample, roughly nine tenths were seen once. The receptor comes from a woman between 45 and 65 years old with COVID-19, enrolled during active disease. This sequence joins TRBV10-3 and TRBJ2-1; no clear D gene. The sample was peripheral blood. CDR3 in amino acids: CAIRELYNEQFF. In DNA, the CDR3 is TGTGCCATCAGGGAGCTTTACAATGAGCAGTTCTTC.